This TCR beta chain is drawn from a study of T cell responses to AZD1222 COVID-19 vaccine. Assay used: immunoSEQ multiplex PCR; TCRdb lists only in-frame clones, some missing. Here the sample spans about 180,000 clones, 80% to 95% being singletons. For this clone: Its antigen is unknown.

Findings and limits, study-wide: Two doses of AZD1222 preceded a rise in Spike-specific TCR breadth and depth. White British ancestry dominated among donors, who included more females, and clonal diversity was possibly underestimated. Just a handful of AZD1222 recipients were seropositive at baseline.

The CDR3 sequence is 17 residues long. CDR1 is MDHEN and CDR2 is SYDVKM in the germline V gene. Trimming shortened V by 6 bases and J by 1 base, and 19 bases separated the two germline ends. The V and J genes are TRBV28 and TRBJ1-5; the D is unclear. This TCR derives from an adult who received the MenACWY meningococcal vaccine as a control. Sequencing was performed on peripheral blood, taken 28 days after the second dose of the MenACWY control vaccine. The CDR3: CASSHRGSARSNQPQHF. The CDR3 DNA is TGTGCCAGCAGCCATCGCGGGTCAGCCAGGAGCAATCAGCCCCAGCATTTT. Looking up the rest from reference TRBV28 and TRBJ1-5 gives the full variable domain: DVKVTQSSRYLVKRTGEKVFLECVQDMDHENMFWYRQDPGLGLRLIYFSYDVKMKEKGDIPEGYSVSREKKERFSLILESASTNQTSMYLCASSHRGSARSNQPQHFGDGTRLSIL.